This T cell receptor beta chain is from a study of identical twins (dated by TCRdb to 2015 to 2016). Turning to the overall study: To test whether fetal clonotypes persist, the study used deep sequencing on TCR alpha and beta repertoires from monozygotic twins, unrelated adults of various ages, and cord blood. To rule out contamination, replicate twin experiments were performed at different times with different library preparation protocols. Overall study results and their limits: In monozygotic twins, recombination models systematically underestimated out-of-frame TCR alpha sharing, but the models matched the sharing seen between unrelated individuals. Zero-insertion analyses could be partly confounded by invariant T cells such as MAIT and iNKT, though diverse VJ usage argued against such confounding for most clonotypes. Out-of-frame TCR alpha sequences shared between twins showed an excess of low generation-probability sequences compared with coincidental sharing between unrelated individuals. The excess sharing between twins in beta out-of-frame sequences was weaker because fewer shared sequences reduced the signal-to-noise ratio. Conclusions relied on cross-sectional statistical analysis, since the same donors could not be followed over many years. Abundant cord blood beta clonotypes carried fewer insertions; young adult naive repertoires showed a weaker similar trend, while memory repertoires showed none.

The library came from 5' RACE. The data were produced on an Illumina HiSeq 2000. Template switching added a universal primer binding site, and the final cDNA carried a unique molecular identifier that allowed TCR cDNA molecules to be counted accurately. Specific primers in the conserved constant-segment region were used to synthesize first-strand cDNA for the TCR alpha and beta chains. To control for contamination, each cDNA library was double barcoded with a SMART-Mk sample barcode plus Illumina barcodes. TruSeq adapter sequences and Illumina sample barcodes were added in two successive PCR steps. The TCR alpha and beta cDNA libraries were sequenced on the Illumina HiSeq platform using custom primers. The study's processing was this. MiGEC processed the raw reads to extract unique molecular identifiers, while MiXCR was used to determine the CDR3 positions. For each individual, recombination models were inferred using an EM algorithm with the repgenHMM and IGoR tools. The analysis of shared clonotypes was done with the tcR package in R, with sharing normalized by the product of cloneset sizes. To study raw recombination free of thymic and clonal selection effects, out-of-frame nonproductive sequences were analyzed. The public sequencing data were trimmed at Q25 with fastp and processed into clonotypes with MiXCR by TCRdb, which kept only in-frame beta chains. Rows merge per CDR3 protein into single entries with the most common DNA and genes. In this record, the V and J calls reflect TCRdb's handling and not the investigators' own analysis. This sample holds 1.5 million to 2 million distinct CDR3 sequences; under 35% were observed only once. 0.25% to 0.3% of the sample lies in the top ten.

As for this clonotype: Its antigen remains undetermined. No quality values exist for individual bases; no much larger clone is one base distant.

Every donor in the study was a healthy Caucasian. Its CDR3 holds 16 amino acids, cysteine through phenylalanine. Only CDR3 DNA is held: 48 bases, read in frame from base 1. Between the V and J ends, shortened by 1 base and 1 base respectively, the junction contains 12 bases. Per the germline V gene, SGHAT is the CDR1 and FQNNGV is the CDR2. The sequence was obtained from a newborn girl in good health. The chain was built from TRBV11-2 and TRBJ2-3; no D gene call is confident. Material: cord blood. Here is the DNA: TGTGCCAGCAGCTTAGTCCCGGCCCTGGGCACAGATACGCAGTATTTT. Its protein is CASSLVPALGTDTQYF. Beyond the CDR3, the reference TRBV11-2 and TRBJ2-3 genes provide the residues; the full variable domain reads: EAGVAQSPRYKIIEKRQSVAFWCNPISGHATLYWYQQILGQGPKLLIQFQNNGVVDDSQLPKDRFSAERLKGVDSTLKIQPAKLEDSAVYLCASSLVPALGTDTQYFGPGTRLTVL.